Listed here are 18 T cell receptor beta chains from one sample, sequenced in a study of early T cells in non-severe SARS-CoV-2 infection. One entry per CDR3 protein results from TCRdb running MiXCR on the 5' RACE reads. Of approximately 69,000 distinct CDR3 sequences in the sample, around 10% were seen once. The specimen was whole blood, collected at baseline. The receptors derive from an adult who was a healthcare worker with PCR-confirmed SARS-CoV-2 infection or an uninfected control (not recorded which).

This clonotype was counted only a few times. V gene TRBV29-1 combines with J gene TRBJ2-3, with a weak D call TRBD2 (7 bases). This CDR3 spans 13 amino acids. Trimming took off 6 bases at V and 4 bases at J, with 14 bases between the two ends. Germline values: CDR1 SQVTM, CDR2 ANQGSEA. The CDR3 coding sequence is TGCAGCGTCTCGCGGGGGCGGGCAGATACGCAGTATTTT. Translated: CSVSRGRADTQYF.

This chain links TRBV20-1 with TRBJ2-7; TRBD2 aligns across 9 bases. The CDR3 covers 13 residues. The germline V gene has CDR1 DFQATT and CDR2 SNEGSKA (reference sequence). V trimming: 3 bases; J trimming: 4 bases; junction bases outside the gene matches: 4. The CDR3, as DNA: TGCAGTGCTAGGACTAGCGGACTATACGAGCAGTACTTC. Encoded protein: CSARTSGLYEQYF.

The chain has TRBV10-3 and TRBJ2-2, with D tentatively TRBD2 (7 bases). The germline V gene has CDR1 ENHRY and CDR2 SYGVKD. V was pared by 4 bases and J by 4 bases, with 16 bases between. The CDR3 is 16 amino acids. The CDR3 nucleotides read TGTGCCATCAGTGTTCCGACTAGCAGGGGCACCGGGGAGCTGTTTTTT. Encoded protein: CAISVPTSRGTGELFF.

This clonotype was counted many times. The V call is TRBV18, the J call TRBJ1-1, with unresolved D. The CDR3 is made up of 14 amino acids. Germline lookup yields CDR1 KGHSH and CDR2 LQKENI. Deletions cut 3 bases from V and 3 bases from J, with 11 bases between. This chain's CDR3 is CASSPGAGYTEAFF. CDR3 bases: TGTGCCAGCTCACCCGGTGCAGGATACACTGAAGCTTTCTTT.

This clonotype was counted between two and nine times. The chain has TRBV7-9 and TRBJ2-7; D uncertain. V was trimmed by 1 base and J by 0 bases, leaving 16 bases between them. Germline V gene data show CDR1 as SEHNR and CDR2 as FQNEAQ (reference sequence). The CDR3 runs 17 residues. CDR3 nucleotides: TGTGCCAGCAGCTTAGTCCCGGCAGGAACGATCTCCTACGAGCAGTACTTC. Translated, it gives CASSLVPAGTISYEQYF.

V and J are TRBV29-1 and TRBJ2-1, with 8 bases matching TRBD2. Germline lookup yields CDR1 SQVTM and CDR2 ANQGSEA. The CDR3 runs 14 residues. V lost 2 bases to trimming and J lost 7 bases; unmatched junction nucleotides: 7. The CDR3 protein is CSVETGRAGNEQFF. The CDR3 DNA follows: TGCAGCGTTGAAACCGGGAGGGCCGGGAATGAGCAGTTCTTC.

This clonotype was seen many times. This chain links TRBV7-9 with TRBJ2-5; TRBD2 matches 10 bases. CDR3 length: 18 residues. Germline assignment: CDR1 SEHNR and CDR2 FQNEAQ (reference sequence). V was clipped by 2 bases and J by 2 bases; unmatched bases: 11. In nucleotides, the CDR3 is TGTGCCAGCAGCTTATCTTCCCGACTAGCGGGCCCTCAAGAGACCCAGTACTTC. Translating gives CASSLSSRLAGPQETQYF.

Points on this clonotype: This may come from a read error, since a much larger clone is one base off. The missing conserved phenylalanine or tryptophan at the end of this CDR3 makes a read error likely. The genes are TRBV15 and TRBJ2-7, with D unclear. The CDR3 has 14 amino acids. Trimming removed 8 bases at V and 2 bases at J, with 16 bases between. CDR1 and CDR2 (germline): LNHNV, YYDKDF (reference sequence). CDR3 nucleotide sequence: TGTGCCACCGGGATTAGGTCCATTCCCTACGAGCAGTACTCC. Its protein is CATGIRSIPYEQYS.

This clonotype has only a few counts. The chain employs TRBV12-3 or TRBV12-4 and TRBJ1-1, with D perhaps TRBD1 (5 bases). Trimming took off 4 bases at V and 3 bases at J, with 15 bases between the two ends. The CDR3 covers 15 residues. Here the CDR3 reads CASSSSGLVDTEAFF. The CDR3 DNA reads as TGTGCCAGCAGTTCCTCAGGGTTGGTGGACACTGAAGCTTTCTTT.

This chain uses TRBV3-1 with TRBJ2-1; D might be TRBD2 (5 bases). The CDR3 has 14 residues. With 6 bases removed from V and 0 bases from J, the gap between germline ends came to 9 bases. The germline V gene encodes CDR1 LGHDT and CDR2 YNNKEL (reference sequence). The CDR3, as DNA: TGTGCCAGCAGTCGGGGAAACTCCTACAATGAGCAGTTCTTC. Translation gives CASSRGNSYNEQFF.

There are many counts of this clonotype. The chain carries TRBV29-1 and TRBJ2-5; TRBD2 might be the D (6 bases). Trimming took off 7 bases at V and 10 bases at J, with 13 bases between the two ends. The CDR3 length is 10 residues. Germline-derived CDR1 and CDR2 are SQVTM and ANQGSEA. For the CDR3, the DNA is TGCAGCGCGGGAGCTAGGGTCCAGTACTTC. This translates into CSAGARVQYF.

The chain is built from TRBV20-1 and TRBJ2-2, with D perhaps matching TRBD2 (5 bases). Per the germline V gene, CDR1 is DFQATT and CDR2 is SNEGSKA (reference sequence). Trimming took off 5 bases at V and 3 bases at J, with 16 bases between the two ends. The CDR3 extends over 15 amino acids. The CDR3, as DNA: TGCAGTGCTCGAGGGAATAGCTTGTACACCGGGGAGCTGTTTTTT. The encoded protein is CSARGNSLYTGELFF.

This clonotype was counted only a few times. The chain employs TRBV3-1 and TRBJ1-2; D may be TRBD1 (6 bases). The germline CDR1 and CDR2 sequences are LGHDT and YNNKEL (reference sequence). The CDR3 consists of 15 residues. The V and J ends lost 3 bases and 8 bases respectively, with 19 bases between them. CDR3 amino acids: CASSHFDRPGPGYTF. Here the CDR3 DNA reads TGTGCCAGCAGCCATTTTGACAGGCCTGGCCCGGGCTACACCTTC.

This clonotype has a handful of counts. The chain's CDR3 is CASSVGQRSMETQYF. CDR3 nucleotide sequence: TGTGCCAGCAGTGTAGGACAACGGTCAATGGAGACCCAGTACTTC. J is TRBJ2-5 and V is TRBV6-1; a weak D match, TRBD1 (5 bases). From germline, CDR1 is MNHNS and CDR2 SASEGT. V lost 4 bases to trimming and J lost 5 bases, with 17 bases between them. The CDR3 contains 15 residues.

V is TRBV21-1 and J is TRBJ2-1; TRBD2, the table's D call, was not compared with the DNA. TRBV21-1 is described as a pseudogene. This CDR3 has 16 amino acids. The CDR3: CASTLKGGLAYNEQFF. In nucleotides, the CDR3 is TGTGCCAGCACCCTCAAAGGTGGACTAGCCTACAATGAGCAGTTCTTC.

This clonotype was counted many times. This chain joins TRBV5-6 and TRBJ2-3; D is unclear. Germline V lookup: CDR1 SGHDT, CDR2 YYEEEE. V was trimmed by 3 bases and J by 4 bases, leaving 6 bases between them. The CDR3 totals 12 residues. The CDR3, as DNA: TGTGCCAGCAGCTATGGGGCAGATACGCAGTATTTT. Encoded protein: CASSYGADTQYF.

This clonotype was detected many times. The V and J genes are TRBV10-3 and TRBJ2-1; 8 nucleotides agree with TRBD2. The germline gives CDR1 ENHRY, CDR2 SYGVKD. The CDR3 totals 14 residues. V lost 10 bases and J lost 5; bases outside the gene matches: 10. The CDR3 loop is CATTFLAGNNEQFF. DNA of the CDR3: TGTGCCACCACCTTCCTAGCGGGTAACAATGAGCAGTTCTTC.

V is TRBV20-1 and J is TRBJ1-1, with D maybe TRBD1 (5 bases). The CDR3 runs 16 residues. CDR1 is DFQATT, CDR2 SNEGSKA, per germline (reference sequence). The V gene lost 6 bases and the J gene lost 0 bases, with 20 bases spanning the gap. The CDR3 sequence is CSAIGGAGLMNTEAFF. The CDR3 region has the DNA TGCAGTGCCATAGGCGGGGCAGGGCTGATGAACACTGAAGCTTTCTTT.